The 28 T cell receptor beta chains presented below share a single source sample, sequenced in a study of T cells in localized non-small cell lung cancer. TCRdb's copy holds only in-frame clones and misses some; the assay was immunoSEQ multiplex PCR. This repertoire shows some 13,000 clones, approximately 82% found once; its top ten account for approximately 20%. The sequencing here drew on peripheral blood, taken before any cancer treatment. These receptor sequences come from a male donor aged 60 or older with stage I lung adenocarcinoma.

V usage is TRBV15 and J usage is TRBJ2-2, with D tentatively TRBD2 (6 bases). Trimming pared 7 bases from V and 7 bases from J, leaving 19 bases between. Germline V gene lookup returns CDR1 LNHNV and CDR2 YYDKDF (reference sequence). The CDR3 is made up of 15 amino acids. CDR3 loop: CATTRDGSKSGELFF. CDR3 in DNA: TGTGCCACCACTCGCGACGGGAGTAAGAGCGGGGAGCTGTTTTTT.

The chain employs TRBV6-5 and TRBJ1-1; TRBD1 agrees at 9 bases. The ends lost 5 bases at V and 7 bases at J; junction bases unmatched: 8. Germline assignment: CDR1 MNHEY and CDR2 SVGAGI. The CDR3 consists of 14 residues. In DNA, the CDR3 is TGTGCCAGCAGTCAGACGGACAGGGGCGTTGAAGCTTTCTTT. This gives the protein CASSQTDRGVEAFF.

In this sample, this clone turned up a few times. The rearrangement uses TRBV23-1 and TRBJ1-1; no clear D. TRBV23-1 qualifies as an ORF whose function is uncertain. The CDR3 spans 17 residues. V shed 1 base and J shed 0 bases, with 15 bases lying between them. Here the CDR3 DNA reads TGCGCCAGCAGTCAATACTCCTGGGGAGGCCTGAACACTGAAGCTTTCTTT. It codes for CASSQYSWGGLNTEAFF.

This clone was seen only a few times. The chain employs TRBV11-2 and TRBJ1-1; 7 bases map to TRBD1. The germline CDR1 and CDR2 sequences are SGHAT and FQNNGV. The V and J ends lost 7 bases and 1 base, in that order; junction bases with no gene match: 18. The CDR3 is made up of 18 amino acids. The chain's CDR3 is CASTTRIRQGPKNTEAFF. In DNA, the CDR3 is TGTGCCAGCACCACAAGGATCCGACAGGGCCCCAAGAACACTGAAGCTTTCTTT.

This clone has only a few counts. This chain links TRBV15 with TRBJ1-4; 7 bases are shared with TRBD1. The V gene's germline CDR1 is LNHNV and CDR2 YYDKDF (reference sequence). The CDR3 spans 17 residues. Trimming took 0 bases from V and 5 from J; bases not matched to a gene: 9. The CDR3 sequence: CATSRDPKGTANEKLFF. The CDR3, as DNA: TGTGCCACCAGCAGAGATCCTAAGGGGACAGCAAATGAAAAACTGTTTTTT.

This clone was seen more than once but under ten times. The chain couples TRBV2 to TRBJ1-5, with D possibly being TRBD1 (6 bases). The CDR3 loop spans 13 amino acids. Trimming cost V 8 bases and J 3 bases, with 11 bases left between them. Looked up from germline, CDR1 is SNHLY and CDR2 is FYNNEI. CDR3 sequence (DNA): TGTGCCAGCGTACAGGGACTCAATCAGCCCCAGCATTTT. Its protein product is CASVQGLNQPQHF. Full variable domain (rest looked up from reference TRBV2 and TRBJ1-5): EPEVTQTPSHQVTQMGQEVILRCVPISNHLYFYWYRQILGQKVEFLVSFYNNEISEKSEIFDDQFSVERPDGSNFTLKIRSTKLEDSAMYFCASVQGLNQPQHFGDGTRLSIL.

V is TRBV28 and J is TRBJ2-7; D is unresolved. Germline CDR1 and CDR2: MDHEN and SYDVKM. There are 14 residues in the CDR3. Trimming took off 9 bases at V and 2 bases at J, with 17 bases between the two ends. The DNA for the CDR3 is TGTGCCAGTTCCAACCGGAACCCACCCTACGAGCAGTACTTC. Translating it yields CASSNRNPPYEQYF.

V usage is TRBV6-6 and J usage is TRBJ1-5, with TRBD1 identical over 8 bases. The CDR3 is 15 residues long. Trimming took 6 bases from V and 0 from J; bases not matched to a gene: 4. The V gene's germline CDR1 is MNHNY and CDR2 SVGAGI (reference sequence). CDR3 nucleotide sequence: TGTGCCAGCAGGAGGGGACAGGTTAGCAATCAGCCCCAGCATTTT. Amino acids: CASRRGQVSNQPQHF.

This chain joins TRBV28 and TRBJ2-4, with 14 nucleotides matching TRBD2. J was trimmed by 6 bases and V by 3 bases; bases with no gene match: 10. Germline loops: CDR1 MDHEN, CDR2 SYDVKM. CDR3 length: 18 amino acids. The CDR3 DNA sequence: TGTGCCAGCAGTTTCACGGGACTAGCGGGAGATGGTGTAAACATTCAGTACTTC. This translates into CASSFTGLAGDGVNIQYF.

This chain links TRBV28 with TRBJ1-1, with D perhaps TRBD1 (6 bases). The germline CDR1 and CDR2 sequences are MDHEN and SYDVKM. This CDR3 region has 14 residues. With 9 bases removed from V and 5 bases from J, the gap between germline ends came to 19 bases. The CDR3 region is CASTAKGGLTEAFF. As DNA, the CDR3 is TGTGCCAGTACAGCAAAAGGGGGGCTTACTGAAGCTTTCTTT. Full variable domain (rest looked up from reference TRBV28 and TRBJ1-1): DVKVTQSSRYLVKRTGEKVFLECVQDMDHENMFWYRQDPGLGLRLIYFSYDVKMKEKGDIPEGYSVSREKKERFSLILESASTNQTSMYLCASTAKGGLTEAFFGQGTRLTVV.

The chain links TRBV11-1 to TRBJ1-3, with TRBD1 matching 8 bases. The J segment lost 3 bases and the V segment lost 8 bases, leaving 12 bases of the junction unmatched. Germline V gives CDR1 SGHAT, CDR2 FQDESV (reference sequence). CDR3 size: 16 residues. The CDR3 coding sequence is TGTGCCAGCGCGAGCAGGGGGCGCGTTATTGGAAACACCATATATTTT. The encoded protein is CASASRGRVIGNTIYF.

The count of this clone is one. The chain employs TRBV28 and TRBJ1-1; D is undetermined. The CDR3 loop spans 14 amino acids. Trimming removed 4 bases at V and 0 bases at J, with 9 bases between. Per the germline V gene, CDR1 is MDHEN and CDR2 is SYDVKM. The CDR3 nucleotides read TGTGCCAGCAGTTCCCTGACCCTGAACACTGAAGCTTTCTTT. Translation gives CASSSLTLNTEAFF.

This sequence joins TRBV29-1 and TRBJ2-2; 8 bases are shared with TRBD1. This CDR3 comprises 14 residues. Per the germline V gene, CDR1 is SQVTM and CDR2 is ANQGSEA. The V and J ends lost 4 bases and 3 bases, in that order; junction bases with no gene match: 4. The CDR3, as DNA: TGCAGCGTTGGGGCAGGGGGCGACACCGGGGAGCTGTTTTTT. This sequence encodes CSVGAGGDTGELFF.

This clone has only one observation. This chain joins TRBV25-1 and TRBJ2-3, with 9 bases lining up with TRBD2. This CDR3 comprises 18 residues. Germline V lookup: CDR1 MGHDK, CDR2 SYGVNS. Trimming took 4 bases from V and 8 from J; bases not matched to a gene: 19. The CDR3 bases are TGTGCCAGCAGTGGACGCCTTAGCGAGCGGGAGGCTTGGGCTACGCAGTATTTT. It specifies CASSGRLSEREAWATQYF.

CDR3 amino acids: CASSYSKTQPQHF. The CDR3 bases are TGTGCCAGCAGTTACTCGAAGACCCAGCCCCAGCATTTT. The chain has TRBV6-5 and TRBJ1-5; the D is unclear. Germline values: CDR1 MNHEY, CDR2 SVGAGI. The V end lost 0 bases, the J end lost 7 bases, and 7 bases lay between the germline ends. The CDR3 is made up of 13 amino acids.

This chain joins TRBV28 and TRBJ1-5; D remains ambiguous. The CDR3 contains 13 residues. With 4 bases removed from V and 3 bases from J, the gap between germline ends came to 7 bases. The germline V gene encodes CDR1 MDHEN and CDR2 SYDVKM. CDR3 nucleotide sequence: TGTGCCAGCAGTTCGTACACCAATCAGCCCCAGCATTTT. The encoded protein is CASSSYTNQPQHF. The full variable domain, its missing parts supplied by reference TRBV28 and TRBJ1-5, is DVKVTQSSRYLVKRTGEKVFLECVQDMDHENMFWYRQDPGLGLRLIYFSYDVKMKEKGDIPEGYSVSREKKERFSLILESASTNQTSMYLCASSSYTNQPQHFGDGTRLSIL.

The V and J genes are TRBV7-9 and TRBJ1-1, with no clear D. The germline V gene encodes CDR1 SEHNR and CDR2 FQNEAQ (reference sequence). This CDR3 has 14 residues. V was shortened by 1 base and J by 7 bases, with 13 bases between the two germline ends. The CDR3 here is CASSLGHGLGEAFF. CDR3 nucleotides: TGTGCCAGCAGCTTAGGACATGGGTTGGGTGAAGCTTTCTTT.

The chain couples TRBV28 to TRBJ2-7; TRBD1 matches 8 bases. Germline trimming cut 6 bases from V and 1 base from J; bases unmatched to any gene: 5. CDR3 size: 14 residues. Germline assignment: CDR1 MDHEN and CDR2 SYDVKM. The CDR3 sequence: CASSYDRGSYEQYF. CDR3 DNA: TGTGCCAGCAGCTACGACAGGGGATCCTACGAGCAGTACTTC.

The rearrangement joins TRBV27 to TRBJ1-1, with D possibly being TRBD1 (5 bases). This CDR3 has 16 residues. CDR1 and CDR2 from the germline V gene are MNHEY and SMNVEV (reference sequence). The germline V and J ends were trimmed by 2 bases and 5 bases, with 18 bases remaining between them. Written as DNA, the CDR3 is TGTGCCAGCAGTTTAAGGTTCGGGGGATCCAGGACTGAAGCTTTCTTT. Encoded protein: CASSLRFGGSRTEAFF.

J is TRBJ1-2 and V is TRBV5-4; TRBD1 matches at 10 bases. From germline, CDR1 is SGHNT and CDR2 YYREEE (reference sequence). V was clipped by 0 bases and J by 14 bases; unmatched bases: 7. The CDR3 consists of 13 residues. CDR3 protein: CASSLEGTGVWTF. Written as DNA, the CDR3 is TGTGCCAGCAGCTTGGAGGGGACAGGGGTTTGGACCTTC.

The chain joins TRBV5-1 to TRBJ2-5, with TRBD2 matching 9 bases. This CDR3 is built from 14 residues. Trimming at V came to 3 bases and at J to 9 bases, leaving 9 bases not matched to a gene. CDR1 SGHRS and CDR2 YFSETQ come from the germline V gene. This CDR3 is CASSSLAGEGAQYF. The CDR3 DNA reads TGCGCCAGCAGCTCTTTAGCGGGAGAAGGGGCCCAGTACTTC.

This chain links TRBV25-1 with TRBJ2-2; tentatively, D is TRBD2 (6 bases). Trimming cost V 4 bases and J 1 base, with 10 bases left between them. From germline, CDR1 is MGHDK and CDR2 SYGVNS. The CDR3 runs to 15 residues. CDR3 DNA: TGTGCCAGCAGTGTTTTTAGCGGGAACACCGGGGAGCTGTTTTTT. Translated, it gives CASSVFSGNTGELFF.

The rearrangement joins TRBV9 to TRBJ2-1; 9 bases map to TRBD1. CDR3 length equals 16 residues. In germline, CDR1 is SGDLS, CDR2 YYNGEE. V shed 3 bases, J shed 4 bases, and the junction held 8 bases outside the gene matches. This CDR3 reads CASSALLGTGYNEQFF. CDR3 nucleotide sequence: TGTGCCAGCAGCGCCCTATTGGGGACAGGGTACAATGAGCAGTTCTTC.

This chain uses TRBV11-3 with TRBJ2-1; TRBD2 might be the D (6 bases). V lost 2 bases and J lost 5, with 13 bases in between. The CDR3 is made up of 15 amino acids. Germline V lookup: CDR1 SGHNT, CDR2 YENEEA. In DNA, the CDR3 is TGTGCCAGCAGCTTATCAAACCGGGGGAACAATGAGCAGTTCTTC. Translating it yields CASSLSNRGNNEQFF.

This chain joins TRBV9 and TRBJ1-2; D call uncertain. Per the germline V gene, CDR1 is SGDLS and CDR2 is YYNGEE. This CDR3 region has 15 residues. V was shortened by 2 bases and J by 0 bases, with 11 bases between the two germline ends. The CDR3: CASSVLGTANYGYTF. In nucleotides, the CDR3 is TGTGCCAGCAGCGTCCTCGGCACGGCTAACTATGGCTACACCTTC.

This chain links TRBV2 with TRBJ1-1, with TRBD1 as a possible D gene (5 bases). V lost 6 bases and J lost 0, with 17 bases in between. CDR3 length: 16 amino acids. Germline-derived CDR1 and CDR2 are SNHLY and FYNNEI. DNA of the CDR3: TGTGCCAGCAGACCGACAGCCCTAACTCTGAACACTGAAGCTTTCTTT. Translation: CASRPTALTLNTEAFF.

This clone was seen a handful of times. Other DNA sequences in the sample encode the same CDR3. This rearrangement joins TRBV7-2 to TRBJ2-5; no clear D gene. The CDR3 length is 13 residues. V was clipped by 2 bases and J by 4 bases, with 8 bases between them. Germline assignment: CDR1 SGHTA and CDR2 FQGNSA. The CDR3 bases are TGTGCCAGCAGCTTAAGCCTCGGAGAGACCCAGTACTTC. Translating it yields CASSLSLGETQYF.

The sample holds one count of this clone. The chain combines TRBV6-5 with TRBJ2-1; 12 bases fit TRBD2. V trimming: 5 bases; J trimming: 6 bases; junction bases outside the gene matches: 5. CDR3 length: 15 amino acids. Germline CDR1 reads MNHEY; CDR2 reads SVGAGI. In DNA form, the CDR3 reads TGTGCCAGCAGTCTCCTAGCGGGAGGGTCCAATGAGCAGTTCTTC. Encoded protein: CASSLLAGGSNEQFF.